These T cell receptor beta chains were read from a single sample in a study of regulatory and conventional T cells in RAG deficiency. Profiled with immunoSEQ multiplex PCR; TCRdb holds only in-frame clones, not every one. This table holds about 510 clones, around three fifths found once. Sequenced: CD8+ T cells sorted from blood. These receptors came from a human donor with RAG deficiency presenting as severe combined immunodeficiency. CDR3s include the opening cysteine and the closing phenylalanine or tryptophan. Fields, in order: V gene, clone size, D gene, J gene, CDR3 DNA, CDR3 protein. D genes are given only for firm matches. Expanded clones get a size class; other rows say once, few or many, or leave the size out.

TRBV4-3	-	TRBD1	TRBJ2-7	TGCGCCAGCAGCCTTATAGACAGGGGGCTCTCCTACGAGCAGTACTTC	CASSLIDRGLSYEQYF
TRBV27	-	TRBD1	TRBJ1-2	TGTGCCAGCAATTCAGGGGGCATGGGTGGCTACACCTTC	CASNSGGMGGYTF
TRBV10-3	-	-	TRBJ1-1	TGTGCCATCAGGTCCGGGCCCAGGGGCACTGAAGCTTTCTTT	CAIRSGPRGTEAFF
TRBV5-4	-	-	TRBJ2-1	TGTGCCAGCAGCTTGGTCGGGAGCTCCTACAATGAGCAGTTCTTC	CASSLVGSSYNEQFF
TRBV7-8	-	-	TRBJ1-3	TGTGCCAGCAGCTTAGGGGGCGGACTCTCTGGAAACACCATATATTTT	CASSLGGGLSGNTIYF
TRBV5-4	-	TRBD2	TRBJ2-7	TGTGCCAGCAAGCCGGGACTAGCGTCCTACGAGCAGTACTTC	CASKPGLASYEQYF
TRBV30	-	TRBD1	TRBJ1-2	TGTGCCTGGACAGGGGGCTATGGCTACACCTTC	CAWTGGYGYTF
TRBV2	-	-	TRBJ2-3	TGTGCCAGCGACTACACCCGCACAGATACGCAGTATTTT	CASDYTRTDTQYF
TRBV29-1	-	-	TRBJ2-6	TGCAGCGTTGTGTTATCACTAGCATACCAAAGTCGGGCCAACGTCCTGACTTTC	CSVVLSLAYQSRANVLTF
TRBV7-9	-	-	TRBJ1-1	TGTGCCAGCAGGGGAAGGGAGTGGAACACTGAAGCTTTCTTT	CASRGREWNTEAFF
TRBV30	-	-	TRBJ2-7	TGTGCCTGGAGCCCCGCGGGGTACGAGCAGTACTTC	CAWSPAGYEQYF
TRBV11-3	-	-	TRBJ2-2	TGTGCCACGACTACGGCGGGCGGGGAGCTGTTTTTT	CATTTAGGELFF
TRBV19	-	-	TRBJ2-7	TGTGCCAGTAGTATAGGACTTACCTACGAGCAGTACTTC	CASSIGLTYEQYF
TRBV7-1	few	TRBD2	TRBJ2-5	TGTGCCAGCAGCTATGGGACTAGCCAAGAGACCCAGTACTTC	CASSYGTSQETQYF